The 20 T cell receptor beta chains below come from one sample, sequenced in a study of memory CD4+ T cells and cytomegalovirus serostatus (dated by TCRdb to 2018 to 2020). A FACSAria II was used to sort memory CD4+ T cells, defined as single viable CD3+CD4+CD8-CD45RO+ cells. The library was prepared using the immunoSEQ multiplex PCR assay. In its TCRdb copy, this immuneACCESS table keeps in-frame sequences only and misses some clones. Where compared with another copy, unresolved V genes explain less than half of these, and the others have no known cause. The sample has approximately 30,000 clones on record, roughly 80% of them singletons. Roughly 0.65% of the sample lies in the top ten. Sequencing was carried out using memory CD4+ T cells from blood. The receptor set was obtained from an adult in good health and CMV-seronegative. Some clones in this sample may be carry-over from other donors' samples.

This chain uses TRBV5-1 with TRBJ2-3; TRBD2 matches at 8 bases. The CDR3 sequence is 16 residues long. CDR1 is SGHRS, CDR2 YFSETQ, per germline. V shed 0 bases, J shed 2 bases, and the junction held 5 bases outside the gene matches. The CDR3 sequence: CASSLGAGGLTDTQYF. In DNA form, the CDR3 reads TGCGCCAGCAGCTTGGGGGCGGGGGGACTCACAGATACGCAGTATTTT.

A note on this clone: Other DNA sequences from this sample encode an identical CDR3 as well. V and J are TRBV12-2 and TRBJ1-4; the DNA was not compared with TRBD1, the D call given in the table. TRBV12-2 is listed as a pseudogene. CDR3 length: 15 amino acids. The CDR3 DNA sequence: TGTGCAAGTCGCTTTACGGACAGGGGGATTGAAAAACTGTTTTTT. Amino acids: CASRFTDRGIEKLFF.

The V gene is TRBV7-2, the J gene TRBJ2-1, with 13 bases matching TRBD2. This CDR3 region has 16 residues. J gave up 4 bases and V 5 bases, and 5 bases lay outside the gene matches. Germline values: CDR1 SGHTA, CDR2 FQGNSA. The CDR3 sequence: CASSRLAGGLYNEQFF. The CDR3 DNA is TGTGCCAGCAGCCGACTAGCGGGGGGACTTTACAATGAGCAGTTCTTC.

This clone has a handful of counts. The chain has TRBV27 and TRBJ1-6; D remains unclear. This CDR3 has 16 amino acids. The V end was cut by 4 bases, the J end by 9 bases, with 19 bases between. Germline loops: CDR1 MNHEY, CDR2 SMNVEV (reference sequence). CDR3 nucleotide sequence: TGTGCCAGCAGTTCCCCTTTAAAGGAGGTTGGTTCACCCCTCCACTTT. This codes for CASSSPLKEVGSPLHF.

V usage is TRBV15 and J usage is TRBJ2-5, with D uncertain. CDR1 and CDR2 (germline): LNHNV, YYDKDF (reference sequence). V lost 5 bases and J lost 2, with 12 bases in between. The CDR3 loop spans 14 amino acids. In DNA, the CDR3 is TGTGCCACCAGCGAGGAGTCGAGGCAAGAGACCCAGTACTTC. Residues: CATSEESRQETQYF.

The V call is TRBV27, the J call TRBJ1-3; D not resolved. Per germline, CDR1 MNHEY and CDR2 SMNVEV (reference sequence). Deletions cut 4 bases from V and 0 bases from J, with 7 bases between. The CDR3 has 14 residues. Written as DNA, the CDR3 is TGTGCCAGCAGTTCATCCGGCTCTGGAAACACCATATATTTT. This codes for CASSSSGSGNTIYF.

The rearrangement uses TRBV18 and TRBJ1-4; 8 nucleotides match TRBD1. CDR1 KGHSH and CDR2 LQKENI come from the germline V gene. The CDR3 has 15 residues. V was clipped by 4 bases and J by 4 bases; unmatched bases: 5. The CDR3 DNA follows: TGTGCCAGCTCACGCGACAGGGGTTATAATGAAAAACTGTTTTTT. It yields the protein CASSRDRGYNEKLFF.

CDR3 sequence reads: CASSIGTGANYGYTF. The DNA for the CDR3 is TGTGCCAGCAGCATCGGGACAGGGGCTAACTATGGCTACACCTTC. The gene calls are TRBV9 and TRBJ1-2; 10 bases line up with TRBD1. CDR3 length: 15 residues. The trim removed 4 bases at V and 0 bases at J, leaving 3 bases unmatched. Looked up from germline, CDR1 is SGDLS and CDR2 is YYNGEE.

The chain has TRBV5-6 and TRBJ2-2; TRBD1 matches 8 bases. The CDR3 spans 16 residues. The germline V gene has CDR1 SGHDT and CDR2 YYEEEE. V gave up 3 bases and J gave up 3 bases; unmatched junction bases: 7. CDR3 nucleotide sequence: TGTGCCAGCAGCTCCCAACAGGGGGGTTACACCGGGGAGCTGTTTTTT. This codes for CASSSQQGGYTGELFF.

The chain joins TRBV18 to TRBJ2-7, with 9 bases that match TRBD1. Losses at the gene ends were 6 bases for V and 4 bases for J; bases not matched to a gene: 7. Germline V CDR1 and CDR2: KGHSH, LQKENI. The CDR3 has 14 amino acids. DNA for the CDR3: TGTGCCAGCTCTCCCGGGACAGGGTTGTACGAGCAGTACTTC. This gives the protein CASSPGTGLYEQYF.

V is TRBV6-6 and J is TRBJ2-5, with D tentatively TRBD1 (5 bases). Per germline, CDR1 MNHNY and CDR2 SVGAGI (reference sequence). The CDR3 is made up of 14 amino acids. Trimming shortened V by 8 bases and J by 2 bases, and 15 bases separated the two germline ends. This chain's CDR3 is CASYGASGQETQYF. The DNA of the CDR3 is TGTGCCAGCTATGGGGCTAGTGGGCAAGAGACCCAGTACTTC.

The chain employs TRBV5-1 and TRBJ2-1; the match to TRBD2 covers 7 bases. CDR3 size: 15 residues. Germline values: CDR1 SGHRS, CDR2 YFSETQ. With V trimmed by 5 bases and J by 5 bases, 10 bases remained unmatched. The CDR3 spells CASRVKLAVNNEQFF. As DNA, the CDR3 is TGCGCCAGCAGGGTTAAGCTAGCGGTAAACAATGAGCAGTTCTTC.

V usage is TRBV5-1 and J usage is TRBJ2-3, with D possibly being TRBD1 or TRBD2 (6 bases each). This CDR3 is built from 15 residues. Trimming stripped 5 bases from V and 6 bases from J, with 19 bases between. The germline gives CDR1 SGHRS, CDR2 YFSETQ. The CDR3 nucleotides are TGCGCCAGCAGTCCCGCTGGGGGGCGGTCGGATACGCAGTATTTT. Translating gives CASSPAGGRSDTQYF.

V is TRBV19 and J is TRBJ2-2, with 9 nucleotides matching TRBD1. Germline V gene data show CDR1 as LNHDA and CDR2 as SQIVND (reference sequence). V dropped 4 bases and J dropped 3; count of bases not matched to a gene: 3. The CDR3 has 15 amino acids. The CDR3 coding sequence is TGTGCCAGTAGTACAGACAGGGGGTACACCGGGGAGCTGTTTTTT. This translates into CASSTDRGYTGELFF. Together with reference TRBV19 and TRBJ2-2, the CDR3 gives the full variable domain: DGGITQSPKYLFRKEGQNVTLSCEQNLNHDAMYWYRQDPGQGLRLIYYSQIVNDFQKGDIAEGYSVSREKKESFPLTVTSAQKNPTAFYLCASSTDRGYTGELFFGEGSRLTVL.

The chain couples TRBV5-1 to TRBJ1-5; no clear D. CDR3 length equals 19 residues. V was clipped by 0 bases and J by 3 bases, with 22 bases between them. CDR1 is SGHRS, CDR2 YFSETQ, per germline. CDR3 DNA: TGCGCCAGCAGCTTGGTAGGCGGGTCCCCACGACGACTCAATCAGCCCCAGCATTTT. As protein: CASSLVGGSPRRLNQPQHF.

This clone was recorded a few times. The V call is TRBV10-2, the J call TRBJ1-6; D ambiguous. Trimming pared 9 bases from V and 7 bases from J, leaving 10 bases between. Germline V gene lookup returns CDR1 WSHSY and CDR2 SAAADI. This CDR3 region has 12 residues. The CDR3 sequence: CASKDANSPLHF. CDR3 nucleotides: TGCGCCAGTAAAGATGCGAATTCACCCCTCCACTTT.

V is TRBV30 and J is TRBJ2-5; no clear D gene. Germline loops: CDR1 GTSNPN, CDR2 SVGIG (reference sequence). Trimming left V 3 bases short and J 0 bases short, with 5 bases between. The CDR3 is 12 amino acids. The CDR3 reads CAWSPNQETQYF. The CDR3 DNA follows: TGTGCCTGGAGCCCCAACCAAGAGACCCAGTACTTC.

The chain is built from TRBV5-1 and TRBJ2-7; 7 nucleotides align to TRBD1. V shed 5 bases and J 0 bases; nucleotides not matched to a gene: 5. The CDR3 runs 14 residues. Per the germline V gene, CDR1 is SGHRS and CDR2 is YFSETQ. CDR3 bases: TGCGCCAGCAGAAGAGGACAGGACTCCTACGAGCAGTACTTC. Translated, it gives CASRRGQDSYEQYF. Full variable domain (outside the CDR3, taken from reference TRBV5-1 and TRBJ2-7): KAGVTQTPRYLIKTRGQQVTLSCSPISGHRSVSWYQQTPGQGLQFLFEYFSETQRNKGNFPGRFSGRQFSNSRSEMNVSTLELGDSALYLCASRRGQDSYEQYFGPGTRLTVT.

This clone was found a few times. The CDR3 sequence: CASSTGQSRTDTQYF. The CDR3 DNA reads as TGTGCCAGTAGTACCGGACAGTCCCGCACAGATACGCAGTATTTT. The chain employs TRBV19 and TRBJ2-3; weak D call: TRBD1 (6 bases). The CDR3 loop spans 15 amino acids. The V and J ends lost 4 bases and 1 base respectively, with 12 bases between them. From germline, CDR1 is LNHDA and CDR2 SQIVND (reference sequence). The whole variable domain, remainder taken from reference TRBV19 and TRBJ2-3, is DGGITQSPKYLFRKEGQNVTLSCEQNLNHDAMYWYRQDPGQGLRLIYYSQIVNDFQKGDIAEGYSVSREKKESFPLTVTSAQKNPTAFYLCASSTGQSRTDTQYFGPGTRLTVL.

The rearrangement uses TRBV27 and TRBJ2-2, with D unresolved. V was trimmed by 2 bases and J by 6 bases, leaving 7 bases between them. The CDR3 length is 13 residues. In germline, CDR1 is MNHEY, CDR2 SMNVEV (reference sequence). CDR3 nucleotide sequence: TGTGCCAGCAGTTTAGGGTTCCCCGGGGAGCTGTTTTTT. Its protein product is CASSLGFPGELFF.